Listed below are T cell receptor beta chains from one sample, sequenced in a study of CD8 T cells in Susac syndrome. MiXCR, run by TCRdb on the immunoSEQ multiplex PCR reads, gives a single entry per CDR3 protein. The repertoire holds around 190,000 distinct CDR3 sequences, with 95% as singletons. Sample: CD4+ T cells from PBMCs. These receptors all come from a human donor in good health. The CDR3 runs from the conserved cysteine through the conserved F or W. A D gene is named only where the DNA matches it firmly. Clone sizes are given selectively: once, few, many, or a class where the clone is expanded.

clone size | D gene | J gene | V gene | CDR3 protein | CDR3 DNA
once | - | TRBJ1-1 | TRBV12-3/TRBV12-4 | CASRSLMENTEAFF | TGTGCCAGCAGAAGCCTAATGGAGAACACTGAAGCTTTCTTT
- | - | TRBJ2-7 | TRBV20-1 | CSAGSGNEQYF | TGCAGTGCCGGATCGGGCAACGAGCAGTACTTC
- | - | TRBJ2-3 | TRBV24-1 | CATSEGDTQYF | TGTGCCACCAGTGAGGGGGATACGCAGTATTTT
- | TRBD2 | TRBJ2-3 | TRBV20-1 | CSRTLGLAGVDTQYF | TGCAGTCGCACTCTGGGACTAGCGGGGGTGGATACGCAGTATTTT
- | TRBD1 | TRBJ2-1 | TRBV7-8 | CASSSTGQGTIGQFF | TGTGCCAGCAGCTCGACGGGACAGGGGACAATCGGGCAGTTCTTC
few | - | TRBJ2-7 | TRBV10-3 | CAISVRDKDEQYF | TGTGCCATCAGTGTTAGGGACAAAGACGAGCAGTACTTC
few | TRBD1 | TRBJ1-1 | TRBV29-1 | CSVSTGGDTEAFF | TGCAGCGTTTCGACAGGGGGGGATACTGAAGCTTTCTTT
once | - | TRBJ2-5 | TRBV7-2 | CASSPKRQVFAETQYF | TGTGCCAGCAGCCCGAAGAGACAGGTCTTTGCGGAGACCCAGTACTTC
- | TRBD1 | TRBJ2-3 | TRBV5-1 | CASRTGTGRWERGTQYF | TGCGCCAGCAGAACCGGGACAGGACGATGGGAACGGGGGACGCAGTATTTT
- | TRBD1 | TRBJ2-5 | TRBV5-8 | CASSLGSGQGVGETQYF | TGTGCCAGCAGCTTGGGTTCGGGACAGGGAGTAGGAGAGACCCAGTACTTC
- | - | TRBJ1-5 | TRBV30 | CAWGAGPNQPQHF | TGTGCCTGGGGCGCGGGGCCCAATCAGCCCCAGCATTTT
- | - | TRBJ1-1 | TRBV29-1 | CSVVEGVSGAAFF | TGCAGCGTTGTTGAGGGAGTGTCAGGGGCCGCTTTCTTT
- | TRBD1 | TRBJ2-2 | TRBV23-1 | CASSLPLGQAHTGELFF | TGCGCCAGCAGTCTCCCCCTAGGACAGGCGCACACCGGGGAGCTGTTTTTT